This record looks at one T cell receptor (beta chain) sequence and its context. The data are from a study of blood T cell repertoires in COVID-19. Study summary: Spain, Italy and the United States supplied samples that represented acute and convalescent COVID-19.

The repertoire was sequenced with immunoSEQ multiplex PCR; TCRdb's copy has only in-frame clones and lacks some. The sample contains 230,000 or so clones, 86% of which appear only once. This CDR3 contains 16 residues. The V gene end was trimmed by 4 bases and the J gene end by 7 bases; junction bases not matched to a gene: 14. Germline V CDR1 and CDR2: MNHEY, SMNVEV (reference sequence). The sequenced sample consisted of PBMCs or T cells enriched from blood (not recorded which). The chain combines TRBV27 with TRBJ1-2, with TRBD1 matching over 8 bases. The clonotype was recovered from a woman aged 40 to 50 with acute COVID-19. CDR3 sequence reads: CASSYTGQGQIGGYTF. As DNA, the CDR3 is TGTGCCAGCAGTTATACAGGACAGGGTCAAATAGGTGGCTACACCTTC.